These T cell receptor beta chains were read from a single sample in a study of regulatory T cells in long-lasting Graves disease. TCRdb fed the multiplex PCR reads into MiXCR, producing one record per CDR3 protein. The sample yields 350,000 to 450,000 distinct CDR3 sequences, 10% to 15% seen once. This sample also appeared in a second study, on T cells in Graves' hyperthyroidism and ophthalmopathy.

The sequences come from peripheral blood mononuclear cells (PBMCs), collected at new diagnosis, from a patient treated with antithyroid drugs. These receptors originate from a woman aged 18-35 years with Graves disease. Each CDR3 is given with its conserved first and last residue. D genes are given only for firm matches. Clone size is stated in some rows and not others, as once, few, many or a class when expanded.

d_gene: -; j_gene: TRBJ1-5; abundance: many; v_gene: TRBV10-3; CDR3nt: TGTGCCATCAGTGAAGGTCAGGGAGTGCGCAATCAGCCCCAGCATTTT; CDR3aa: CAISEGQGVRNQPQHF
d_gene: -; j_gene: TRBJ2-1; abundance: many; v_gene: TRBV5-5; CDR3nt: TGTGCCAGCAGCGCCGTTGAGCATGAGCAGTTCTTC; CDR3aa: CASSAVEHEQFF
d_gene: TRBD2; j_gene: TRBJ2-7; abundance: many; v_gene: TRBV20-1; CDR3nt: TGCAGTGCCTCGGCCGGACTAGCGTACGAGCAGTACTTC; CDR3aa: CSASAGLAYEQYF
d_gene: TRBD2; j_gene: TRBJ2-7; abundance: -; v_gene: TRBV28; CDR3nt: TGTGCCAGCAGTCCTCCATTAGCGGGGTTCTCCTACGAGCAGTACTTC; CDR3aa: CASSPPLAGFSYEQYF
d_gene: -; j_gene: TRBJ1-5; abundance: many; v_gene: TRBV20-1; CDR3nt: TGCAGTGCTAGCGGGGGTGGGAGCAATCAGCCCCAGCATTTT; CDR3aa: CSASGGGSNQPQHF
d_gene: -; j_gene: TRBJ2-1; abundance: many; v_gene: TRBV7-9; CDR3nt: TGTGCCAGCACGATCGGCCGTGTGGGGTGGAATGAGCAGTTCTTC; CDR3aa: CASTIGRVGWNEQFF
d_gene: -; j_gene: TRBJ2-5; abundance: many; v_gene: TRBV4-1; CDR3nt: TGCGCCAGCAGCCCGGGACCGCGGATTGGGGAGACCCAGTACTTC; CDR3aa: CASSPGPRIGETQYF
d_gene: -; j_gene: TRBJ2-7; abundance: -; v_gene: TRBV5-1; CDR3nt: TGCGCCAGCAGCTTGGAGGCAACCCAATCGGCCGAGCAGTACTTC; CDR3aa: CASSLEATQSAEQYF
d_gene: -; j_gene: TRBJ2-5; abundance: many; v_gene: TRBV18; CDR3nt: TGTGCCAGCTCTTCAACCAGTAGGGAGACCCAGTACTTC; CDR3aa: CASSSTSRETQYF
d_gene: -; j_gene: TRBJ1-5; abundance: many; v_gene: TRBV9; CDR3nt: TGTGCCAGCAGCTCCTCTCCCAATCAGCCCCAGCATTTT; CDR3aa: CASSSSPNQPQHF
d_gene: -; j_gene: TRBJ2-7; abundance: many; v_gene: TRBV30; CDR3nt: TGTGCCTGCAAGGGACTTGTCTACGAGCAGTACTTC; CDR3aa: CACKGLVYEQYF
d_gene: -; j_gene: TRBJ1-2; abundance: -; v_gene: TRBV20-1; CDR3nt: TGCAGTGCTAGGGAGCGGGGCCTTAACTATGGCTACACCTTC; CDR3aa: CSARERGLNYGYTF
d_gene: -; j_gene: TRBJ2-3; abundance: many; v_gene: TRBV6-2/TRBV6-3; CDR3nt: TGTGCCAGCAGTCCTACGACTAGAGAGAGCACAGATACGCAGTATTTT; CDR3aa: CASSPTTRESTDTQYF
d_gene: -; j_gene: TRBJ2-5; abundance: many; v_gene: TRBV2; CDR3nt: TGTGCCAGCACCAAGGACAGCGAAGAGACCCAGTACTTC; CDR3aa: CASTKDSEETQYF
d_gene: -; j_gene: TRBJ1-2; abundance: few; v_gene: TRBV29-1; CDR3nt: TGCAGCGTTGTCCCTAGGCTGGTCATCGCGGGAGGCTACACCTTC; CDR3aa: CSVVPRLVIAGGYTF
d_gene: -; j_gene: TRBJ1-2; abundance: -; v_gene: TRBV7-2; CDR3nt: TGTGCCAGCAGCTTAGTTTCCAGACACCAGGGTGTTGACTATGGCTACACCTTC; CDR3aa: CASSLVSRHQGVDYGYTF
d_gene: TRBD1; j_gene: TRBJ1-2; abundance: many; v_gene: TRBV5-6; CDR3nt: TGTGCCAGCAGCCAGACAGGGCCCTATGGCTACACCTTC; CDR3aa: CASSQTGPYGYTF
d_gene: -; j_gene: TRBJ2-7; abundance: many; v_gene: TRBV28; CDR3nt: TGTGCCAGCAGTACGTACCTCTACGAGCAGTACTTC; CDR3aa: CASSTYLYEQYF
d_gene: -; j_gene: TRBJ1-2; abundance: many; v_gene: TRBV3-1; CDR3nt: TGTGCCAGCAGCCAAGGCGGGATCGGGTGGAGCGGCTACACCTTC; CDR3aa: CASSQGGIGWSGYTF
d_gene: -; j_gene: TRBJ1-1; abundance: many; v_gene: TRBV29-1; CDR3nt: TGCAGCGTGCGGACCGGGACTTGGAACACTGAAGCTTTCTTT; CDR3aa: CSVRTGTWNTEAFF
d_gene: TRBD2; j_gene: TRBJ2-1; abundance: many; v_gene: TRBV29-1; CDR3nt: TGCAGCGTTGGGTTCCGCCTAGCGGGAGAGGGCAATGAGCAGTTCTTC; CDR3aa: CSVGFRLAGEGNEQFF
d_gene: -; j_gene: TRBJ2-2; abundance: -; v_gene: TRBV7-2; CDR3nt: TGTGCCAGCAGCCCAACGGGTTGGACCGGGGAGCTGTTTTTT; CDR3aa: CASSPTGWTGELFF
d_gene: TRBD1; j_gene: TRBJ1-1; abundance: many; v_gene: TRBV12-3/TRBV12-4; CDR3nt: TGTGCCAGCAGCTTAAAGACAGGGTTCACTGAAGCTTTCTTT; CDR3aa: CASSLKTGFTEAFF
d_gene: -; j_gene: TRBJ2-5; abundance: -; v_gene: TRBV4-1; CDR3nt: TGCGCCAGCAGTGGACTACTCGGGGAGACCCAGTACTTC; CDR3aa: CASSGLLGETQYF
d_gene: -; j_gene: TRBJ2-3; abundance: many; v_gene: TRBV20-1; CDR3nt: TGCAGTGCCAAGGGGTTCAAGAGAGGTTATAGCACAGATACGCAGTATTTT; CDR3aa: CSAKGFKRGYSTDTQYF
d_gene: -; j_gene: TRBJ1-1; abundance: -; v_gene: TRBV20-1; CDR3nt: TGCAGTGCCACCTGGGGGGCGAACACTGAAGCTTTCTTT; CDR3aa: CSATWGANTEAFF
d_gene: -; j_gene: TRBJ2-1; abundance: many; v_gene: TRBV29-1; CDR3nt: TGCAGCGCAGAAGACTCCTACAATGAGCAGTTCTTC; CDR3aa: CSAEDSYNEQFF
d_gene: -; j_gene: TRBJ2-5; abundance: -; v_gene: TRBV10-2; CDR3nt: TGCACCAGCAGTGAGTCAGGTCCAGAGACCCAGTACTTC; CDR3aa: CTSSESGPETQYF
d_gene: -; j_gene: TRBJ2-7; abundance: many; v_gene: TRBV6-1; CDR3nt: TGTGCCAGCAGGCCGGGAAGTAGGGGGGACCACGAGCAGTACTTC; CDR3aa: CASRPGSRGDHEQYF
d_gene: -; j_gene: TRBJ2-1; abundance: many; v_gene: TRBV20-1; CDR3nt: TGCAGTGCTATTCCCTGGAGCTCCTACAATGAGCAGTTCTTC; CDR3aa: CSAIPWSSYNEQFF
d_gene: -; j_gene: TRBJ2-1; abundance: many; v_gene: TRBV2; CDR3nt: TGTGCCAGCAGTGAAATGGCTTCGTGGGGGATTCAGTTCTTC; CDR3aa: CASSEMASWGIQFF
d_gene: -; j_gene: TRBJ2-2; abundance: many; v_gene: TRBV7-9; CDR3nt: TGTGCCAGCAGCCAGGGAGGCGAGATCGGGGAGCTGTTTTTT; CDR3aa: CASSQGGEIGELFF
d_gene: -; j_gene: TRBJ1-1; abundance: many; v_gene: TRBV18; CDR3nt: TGTGCCAGCTCACCCCCCCCGGCGAACACTGAAGCTTTCTTT; CDR3aa: CASSPPPANTEAFF
d_gene: -; j_gene: TRBJ2-5; abundance: many; v_gene: TRBV4-1; CDR3nt: TGCGCCAGCAGCCAAGAGGAGCGGATCCAAGAGACCCAGTACTTC; CDR3aa: CASSQEERIQETQYF
d_gene: TRBD2; j_gene: TRBJ2-5; abundance: many; v_gene: TRBV20-1; CDR3nt: TGCAGTGCTTCCCTAGCGGGGGGACGTGGGACCCAGTACTTC; CDR3aa: CSASLAGGRGTQYF